The clone carrying this T cell receptor beta chain was detected only a few times. J was trimmed by 9 bases and V by 7 bases; bases with no gene match: 12. This CDR3 has 14 residues. From germline, CDR1 is LNHDA and CDR2 SQIVND (reference sequence). The data were taken from a study of blood T cell repertoires in COVID-19. Here immunoSEQ multiplex PCR was the method, and the copy in TCRdb shows in-frame clones only, minus some. Of some 170,000 clones listed, approximately 90% are singletons. The V and J genes are TRBV19 and TRBJ1-3; 7 nucleotides agree with TRBD1. The clonotype originates from a woman in her 70s with COVID-19, enrolled during active disease. Sequenced input: peripheral blood. CDR3 bases: TGTGCCAGTACCCCGGGACAGCTCGAAGCCACCATATATTTT. This sequence encodes CASTPGQLEATIYF.